These 26 T cell receptor beta chains share one sample of origin, sequenced in a study of CD8 T cells in ankylosing spondylitis. In TCRdb, the 5' RACE reads were re-called with MiXCR into one record per CDR3 protein. The profile shows 120,000 to 150,000 distinct CDR3 sequences, approximately 8.4% of them singletons. Sequenced input: synovial fluid, either unsorted or a sorted T cell fraction (not recorded which). Source of these receptors: a male donor with ankylosing spondylitis.

This clonotype was seen many times. V and J are TRBV2 and TRBJ1-5, with D perhaps TRBD1 (5 bases). Germline CDR1 SNHLY, CDR2 FYNNEI. Trimming stripped 6 bases from V and 0 bases from J, with 12 bases between. The CDR3 has 15 amino acids. DNA of the CDR3: TGTGCCAGCAGGGGGGGACTTATTAGCAATCAGCCCCAGCATTTT. Translating gives CASRGGLISNQPQHF.

This clonotype was detected many times. The chain uses TRBV4-1 and TRBJ1-2; D gene uncertain. Germline V lookup: CDR1 MGHRA, CDR2 YSYEKL. Trimming took off 0 bases at V and 2 bases at J, with 16 bases between the two ends. This CDR3 is built from 17 residues. CDR3 protein: CASSQDQGGKGNYGYTF. The CDR3 nucleotides are TGCGCCAGCAGCCAAGACCAAGGAGGGAAAGGGAACTATGGCTACACCTTC.

In its sample, this clonotype was seen many times. The chain uses TRBV2 and TRBJ2-3; D might be TRBD2 (6 bases). The CDR3 spans 12 residues. CDR1 SNHLY and CDR2 FYNNEI come from the germline V gene. Trimming left V 11 bases short and J 2 bases short, with 11 bases between. CDR3 coding DNA: TGTGCCGGCGGGACCTCCACAGATACGCAGTATTTT. It yields the protein CAGGTSTDTQYF.

For the CDR3, the DNA is TGTGCCAGCAGCTGGGACAGGGGAAGTTCGGACTATGGCTACACCTTC. Its protein is CASSWDRGSSDYGYTF. V usage is TRBV5-6 and J usage is TRBJ1-2, with 10 bases identical to TRBD1. Germline V gene data show CDR1 as SGHDT and CDR2 as YYEEEE. The CDR3 runs to 16 residues. V lost 3 bases, J lost 3 bases, and 8 bases stayed unmatched.

This clonotype was counted between two and nine times. The chain combines TRBV7-2 with TRBJ2-7; D is ambiguous. V lost 1 base and J 4 bases, leaving 11 bases between the germline ends. Germline V gene data show CDR1 as SGHTA and CDR2 as FQGNSA. The CDR3 runs to 14 residues. CDR3 residues: CASSLGHGPYEQYF. The CDR3 DNA is TGTGCCAGCAGCTTAGGACACGGGCCTTACGAGCAGTACTTC. Full variable domain (missing parts from reference TRBV7-2 and TRBJ2-7): GAGVSQSPSNKVTEKGKDVELRCDPISGHTALYWYRQSLGQGLEFLIYFQGNSAPDKSGLPSDRFSAERTGGSVSTLTIQRTQQEDSAVYLCASSLGHGPYEQYFGPGTRLTVT.

This chain connects TRBV7-2 to TRBJ2-2; no firm D call. The CDR3 spans 14 residues. V lost 1 base and J 4 bases, leaving 7 bases between the germline ends. Looked up from germline, CDR1 is SGHTA and CDR2 is FQGNSA. CDR3 region: CASSLGGGTGELFF. The DNA of the CDR3 is TGTGCCAGCAGCTTAGGAGGTGGCACCGGGGAGCTGTTTTTT.

This clonotype has ten or more counts. The V gene is TRBV7-9, the J gene TRBJ1-1; the D is unclear. V was clipped by 5 bases and J by 5 bases, with 12 bases between them. Germline CDR1 reads SEHNR; CDR2 reads FQNEAQ (reference sequence). The CDR3 length is 13 residues. The CDR3 DNA reads as TGTGCCAGCAGCCCCAGGAGGGTAACTGAAGCTTTCTTT. Residues: CASSPRRVTEAFF.

This clonotype was observed many times. The chain carries TRBV29-1 and TRBJ2-2, with D tentatively TRBD1 (5 bases). Germline lookup yields CDR1 SQVTM and CDR2 ANQGSEA. The CDR3 covers 14 residues. Trimming cost V 7 bases and J 2 bases, with 14 bases left between them. The CDR3 protein is CSAIRTPNTGELFF. The CDR3 DNA is TGCAGCGCTATAAGGACACCCAACACCGGGGAGCTGTTTTTT.

The chain employs TRBV28 and TRBJ2-7; 7 nucleotides align to TRBD1. This CDR3 spans 15 amino acids. Looked up from germline, CDR1 is MDHEN and CDR2 is SYDVKM. V lost 4 bases and J lost 0; bases outside the gene matches: 6. The CDR3 region is CASSSTGSLSYEQYF. The CDR3 bases are TGTGCCAGCAGTTCGACAGGGTCCCTCTCCTACGAGCAGTACTTC.

Ten or more counts support this clonotype. The V and J genes are TRBV5-1 and TRBJ2-1, with D possibly being TRBD1 or TRBD2 (5 bases each). The CDR3 is 15 amino acids. Germline CDR1 reads SGHRS; CDR2 reads YFSETQ. Trimming left V 4 bases short and J 4 bases short, with 15 bases between. CDR3 amino acids: CASSQGRGRYNEQFF. For the CDR3, the DNA is TGCGCCAGCAGCCAGGGAAGGGGACGATACAATGAGCAGTTCTTC.

The CDR3 nucleotides are TGTGCCAGCAGTCCAGGAACGAGAGGGGAAAAACTGTTTTTT. Translating it yields CASSPGTRGEKLFF. The rearrangement uses TRBV27 and TRBJ1-4; D gene unclear. The CDR3 has 14 residues. CDR1 is MNHEY, CDR2 SMNVEV, per germline (reference sequence). The V and J ends lost 5 bases and 8 bases respectively, with 15 bases between them.

This clonotype was detected many times. The chain combines TRBV6-2 or TRBV6-3 with TRBJ1-5; no clear D. Germline V CDR1 and CDR2: MNHEY, SVGEGT. The CDR3 runs 13 residues. The V gene lost 4 bases and the J gene lost 3 bases, with 7 bases spanning the gap. The CDR3 reads CASSSFNNQPQHF. In DNA, the CDR3 is TGTGCCAGCAGTTCCTTCAACAATCAGCCCCAGCATTTT.

This clonotype has a count of ten or more. The genes are TRBV27 and TRBJ2-1; no clear D. Trimming pared 5 bases from V and 2 bases from J, leaving 19 bases between. The V gene's germline CDR1 is MNHEY and CDR2 SMNVEV (reference sequence). The CDR3 length is 17 residues. The CDR3 DNA sequence: TGTGCCAGCAGTCGCCGCGCCCTAGGTCGGGCCTACAATGAGCAGTTCTTC. This translates into CASSRRALGRAYNEQFF.

This clonotype was seen ten or more times. The chain links TRBV5-6 to TRBJ1-5, with 9 nucleotides matching TRBD1. The J segment lost 7 bases and the V segment lost 4 bases, leaving 6 bases of the junction unmatched. Germline assignment: CDR1 SGHDT and CDR2 YYEEEE. CDR3 size: 14 residues. The CDR3 DNA reads as TGTGCCAGCAGCGGAAACAGGGGGCTACAGCCCCAGCATTTT. Its protein is CASSGNRGLQPQHF.

This clonotype was recorded a few times. The chain has TRBV6-1 and TRBJ1-2; TRBD1 agrees at 9 bases. With V trimmed by 4 bases and J by 6 bases, 9 bases remained unmatched. Germline V gene lookup returns CDR1 MNHNS and CDR2 SASEGT. CDR3 length equals 15 residues. The CDR3 loop is CASSVRFGTGHGYTF. Here the CDR3 DNA reads TGTGCCAGCAGTGTACGATTCGGGACAGGGCATGGCTACACCTTC.

Ten or more counts support this clonotype. The rearrangement joins TRBV5-6 to TRBJ2-4; D call uncertain. The CDR3 runs 14 residues. V was shortened by 1 base and J by 0 bases, with 5 bases between the two germline ends. Germline V gene data show CDR1 as SGHDT and CDR2 as YYEEEE. The CDR3 sequence is CASSLYLAKNIQYF. Here the CDR3 DNA reads TGTGCCAGCAGCTTGTATCTAGCCAAAAACATTCAGTACTTC.

As regards this clonotype: Relative to the germline gene, one junction end is altered; a read error may explain this. The chain has TRBV7-8 and TRBJ2-1, with unresolved D. This CDR3 comprises 13 residues. Germline V gives CDR1 SGHVS, CDR2 FQNEAQ. Here the CDR3 DNA reads TGTGCCAGCAGCTTAGAGAGCAATAGCAGTAGTGTCTTC. Its translation is CASSLESNSSSVF.

This clonotype has a count of ten or more. V gene TRBV28 combines with J gene TRBJ1-6; D is unclear. Germline V gives CDR1 MDHEN, CDR2 SYDVKM. The CDR3 loop spans 14 amino acids. Trimming removed 5 bases from V and 9 bases from J, with 14 bases in between. CDR3 protein: CASSRGGLGSPLHF. CDR3 bases: TGTGCCAGCAGTCGAGGAGGATTAGGTTCACCCCTCCACTTT.

This clonotype showed up many times. This rearrangement joins TRBV15 to TRBJ2-2; D remains unclear. The germline V gene encodes CDR1 LNHNV and CDR2 YYDKDF (reference sequence). The germline V and J ends were trimmed by 0 bases and 3 bases, with 11 bases remaining between them. The CDR3 sequence is 16 residues long. The CDR3 reads CATSRDATADTGELFF. DNA for the CDR3: TGTGCCACCAGCAGAGATGCCACTGCTGACACCGGGGAGCTGTTTTTT.

This clonotype has at least ten counts. V gene TRBV10-3 combines with J gene TRBJ1-5, with a possible D match to TRBD1 (6 bases). The CDR3 runs to 15 residues. Trimming cost V 0 bases and J 7 bases, with 13 bases left between them. Germline CDR1 and CDR2: ENHRY and SYGVKD. The chain's CDR3 is CAISESIGGWQPQHF. CDR3 nucleotide sequence: TGTGCCATCAGTGAGTCGATTGGGGGCTGGCAGCCCCAGCATTTT.

This clonotype was observed a handful of times. The chain is built from TRBV7-6 and TRBJ2-1; 9 nucleotides agree with TRBD2. The V gene's germline CDR1 is SGHVS and CDR2 FNYEAQ. The CDR3 length is 17 residues. With V trimmed by 4 bases and J by 7 bases, 14 bases remained unmatched. The CDR3 reads CASSSDPFSGSGNEQFF. The DNA for the CDR3 is TGTGCCAGCAGCTCCGACCCGTTTAGCGGGAGTGGAAATGAGCAGTTCTTC.

This clonotype was seen many times. The chain joins TRBV27 to TRBJ1-2; the D is unclear. This CDR3 region has 15 residues. V was shortened by 5 bases and J by 4 bases, with 17 bases between the two germline ends. Germline values: CDR1 MNHEY, CDR2 SMNVEV (reference sequence). The CDR3 is CASSPKMTGSYGYTF. The CDR3, as DNA: TGTGCCAGCAGTCCAAAAATGACGGGATCCTATGGCTACACCTTC.

This clonotype showed up just a few times. This sequence joins TRBV28 and TRBJ1-2; D remains ambiguous. The CDR3 loop spans 15 amino acids. V gave up 4 bases and J gave up 3 bases, with 15 bases separating them. Germline-derived CDR1 and CDR2 are MDHEN and SYDVKM. The chain's CDR3 is CASSSTTPGDYGYTF. The CDR3 DNA reads TGTGCCAGCAGTTCTACAACTCCCGGGGACTATGGCTACACCTTC.

The sample holds many counts of this clonotype. V gene TRBV28 combines with J gene TRBJ2-7, with a possible D match to TRBD2 (6 bases). The germline gives CDR1 MDHEN, CDR2 SYDVKM. The CDR3 has 12 residues. The V gene lost 5 bases and the J gene lost 4 bases, with 9 bases spanning the gap. The CDR3 bases are TGTGCCAGCAGTATCGGGGGTTACGAGCAGTACTTC. Its protein product is CASSIGGYEQYF.

This clonotype was observed at least ten times. The chain employs TRBV20-1 and TRBJ1-4, with a possible D match to TRBD1 (5 bases). V lost 6 bases to trimming and J lost 8 bases, with 22 bases between them. Germline CDR1 DFQATT, CDR2 SNEGSKA (reference sequence). The length of the CDR3 is 15 residues. The CDR3, as DNA: TGCAGTGCCGGGACGGGGGGAACATCAGGGGAAAAACTGTTTTTT. It is translated as CSAGTGGTSGEKLFF.

This clonotype was detected only a few times. This rearrangement joins TRBV10-3 to TRBJ2-5; 7 nucleotides match TRBD1. From germline, CDR1 is ENHRY and CDR2 SYGVKD. The CDR3 has 13 residues. V dropped 10 bases and J dropped 2; count of bases not matched to a gene: 7. CDR3 bases: TGTGCCACCGCCACAGGGGTTCAAGAGACCCAGTACTTC. This encodes CATATGVQETQYF.